Presented here are 24 T cell receptor beta chains from one specimen sequenced in a study of blood T cell repertoires in COVID-19. The protocol was immunoSEQ multiplex PCR, while the TCRdb copy is restricted to in-frame clones and leaves out a portion. Counted here are fewer than 130,000 clones, 75% to 80% occurring once; the ten biggest clones make up approximately 16%. Material for sequencing was peripheral blood. The receptors were gathered from a woman of 80 years or more with active or convalescent COVID-19.

The chain uses TRBV4-2 and TRBJ2-7; the D is unclear. V lost 0 bases and J lost 3, with 9 bases in between. CDR1 and CDR2 (germline): LGHNA, YNFKEQ. The CDR3 contains 14 residues. CDR3 sequence (DNA): TGTGCCAGCAGCCAAGATCTAGGCCGCTACGAGCAGTACTTC. This encodes CASSQDLGRYEQYF.

This rearrangement joins TRBV6-5 to TRBJ2-2, with 7 nucleotides matching TRBD1. The CDR3 is made up of 14 amino acids. Germline V gene sequence: CDR1 MNHEY, CDR2 SVGAGI. J was trimmed by 5 bases and V by 8 bases; bases with no gene match: 8. In DNA form, the CDR3 reads TGTGCCAGCGAAAGGACAGGTTTGACCGGGGAGCTGTTTTTT. Translated, it gives CASERTGLTGELFF.

CDR3 nucleotides: TGTGCCAGCAGTTTCATTACGAGCGGGAGGACTTACGAGCAGTACTTC. Translating it yields CASSFITSGRTYEQYF. The rearrangement joins TRBV28 to TRBJ2-7, with 9 bases aligning to TRBD2. The junction had 10 bases not matched to a gene; V was cut back by 3 bases and J by 4 bases. The CDR3 consists of 16 residues. Per the germline V gene, CDR1 is MDHEN and CDR2 is SYDVKM.

The V call is TRBV11-3, the J call TRBJ2-1; 10 bases are shared with TRBD2. Germline V gives CDR1 SGHNT, CDR2 YENEEA. The junction had 6 bases not matched to a gene; V was cut back by 5 bases and J by 5 bases. The CDR3 contains 15 residues. The CDR3 here is CASSLSGRFNNEQFF. The CDR3 DNA sequence: TGTGCCAGCAGCCTTAGCGGGAGGTTCAACAATGAGCAGTTCTTC.

The chain employs TRBV5-1 and TRBJ1-5; D gene ambiguous. The CDR3 has 14 residues. The V gene lost 5 bases and the J gene lost 4 bases, with 13 bases spanning the gap. CDR1 and CDR2 from the germline V gene are SGHRS and YFSETQ. CDR3 DNA sequence: TGCGCCAGCAGTTTTGGAACAGAAAATCAGCCCCAGCATTTT. Amino acids: CASSFGTENQPQHF.

This chain uses TRBV18 with TRBJ2-3; 9 bases line up with TRBD2. V shed 2 bases and J 6 bases; nucleotides not matched to a gene: 9. The CDR3 sequence is 16 residues long. Per the germline V gene, CDR1 is KGHSH and CDR2 is LQKENI. The CDR3 loop reads CASSPVAGVGVDTQYF. The CDR3 DNA follows: TGTGCCAGCTCACCAGTAGCGGGAGTCGGTGTGGATACGCAGTATTTT.

This clone is large in the sample. This chain uses TRBV19 with TRBJ2-1; 11 bases are a match to TRBD2. The V and J ends lost 3 bases and 9 bases, in that order; junction bases with no gene match: 7. The CDR3 loop spans 15 amino acids. Germline CDR1 reads LNHDA; CDR2 reads SQIVND (reference sequence). CDR3 DNA: TGTGCCAGTAGTATTACTAGCGGGAGTGGGACTGAGCAGTTCTTC. Amino acid sequence: CASSITSGSGTEQFF.

This chain uses TRBV15 with TRBJ2-1, with TRBD2 matching over 12 bases. J was trimmed by 8 bases and V by 5 bases; bases with no gene match: 13. The CDR3 contains 17 residues. From germline, CDR1 is LNHNV and CDR2 YYDKDF (reference sequence). The CDR3 nucleotides read TGTGCCACCAGCGCAAACATCGGACTAGCGGGATCGGATGAGCAGTTCTTC. It yields the protein CATSANIGLAGSDEQFF.

The chain combines TRBV7-9 with TRBJ2-1, with 8 bases that match TRBD2. The germline CDR1 and CDR2 sequences are SEHNR and FQNEAQ (reference sequence). The CDR3 loop spans 15 amino acids. The J segment lost 6 bases and the V segment lost 3 bases, leaving 7 bases of the junction unmatched. CDR3 in DNA: TGTGCCAGCAGCTTGAGCGGGAGTTCGCTCAATGAGCAGTTCTTC. Translation gives CASSLSGSSLNEQFF.

This clone appeared a few times. This chain joins TRBV7-2 and TRBJ2-7; 9 nucleotides match TRBD1. Germline V lookup: CDR1 SGHTA, CDR2 FQGNSA. With 4 bases clipped from V and 0 bases from J, the junction kept 4 bases outside the gene matches. This CDR3 has 15 residues. CDR3 in DNA: TGTGCCAGCAGCTGGGACAGGGAAAGCTCCTACGAGCAGTACTTC. Translating gives CASSWDRESSYEQYF.

This clone was observed a few times. J is TRBJ1-2 and V is TRBV3-1 (or the pseudogene TRBV3-2); 9 bases are a match to TRBD1. J gave up 6 bases and V 11 bases, and 7 bases lay outside the gene matches. The CDR3 is 12 residues long. Per the germline V gene, CDR1 is LGHDT and CDR2 is YNNKEL (reference sequence). CDR3 amino acids: CAGDRVEDGYTF. For the CDR3, the DNA is TGTGCCGGGGACAGGGTGGAGGATGGCTACACCTTC.

The chain recombines TRBV15 with TRBJ2-7; TRBD1 matches at 9 bases. The CDR3 is 14 residues long. Germline V gene data show CDR1 as LNHNV and CDR2 as YYDKDF (reference sequence). J lost 4 bases, V lost 4 bases, and 5 bases had no gene match. The chain's CDR3 is CATSTDRGTYEQYF. CDR3 DNA: TGTGCCACCAGCACAGACAGGGGGACTTACGAGCAGTACTTC. Filled out from reference TRBV15 and TRBJ2-7, the complete variable domain reads DAMVIQNPRYQVTQFGKPVTLSCSQTLNHNVMYWYQQKSSQAPKLLFHYYDKDFNNEADTPDNFQSRRPNTSFCFLDIRSPGLGDTAMYLCATSTDRGTYEQYFGPGTRLTVT.

The chain joins TRBV10-2 to TRBJ1-6; D remains unclear. This CDR3 is built from 13 residues. The ends were cut back, 6 bases at V and 9 bases at J, with 12 bases in the middle. Germline CDR1 reads WSHSY; CDR2 reads SAAADI. The CDR3: CASRGRTSSPLHF. The CDR3 DNA sequence: TGCGCCAGCAGGGGGAGGACCAGTTCACCCCTCCACTTT.

The V gene is TRBV25-1, the J gene TRBJ1-3, with 8 bases matching TRBD1. The trim removed 5 bases at V and 3 bases at J, leaving 6 bases unmatched. CDR1 MGHDK and CDR2 SYGVNS come from the germline V gene. The CDR3 sequence is 15 residues long. CDR3 amino acids: CASSPGQVRGNTIYF. Written as DNA, the CDR3 is TGTGCCAGCAGTCCGGGACAGGTTCGTGGAAACACCATATATTTT.

This clone turned up a few times. V is TRBV5-1 and J is TRBJ2-2; maybe TRBD1 (6 bases). CDR1 is SGHRS and CDR2 is YFSETQ in the germline V gene. The CDR3 contains 16 residues. Trimming pared 0 bases from V and 7 bases from J, leaving 16 bases between. The CDR3 sequence is CASSLDHTTGNGELFF. In DNA, the CDR3 is TGCGCCAGCAGCTTGGACCACACAACAGGGAACGGGGAGCTGTTTTTT. The full variable domain, in which reference TRBV5-1 and TRBJ2-2 provide the parts outside the CDR3, is KAGVTQTPRYLIKTRGQQVTLSCSPISGHRSVSWYQQTPGQGLQFLFEYFSETQRNKGNFPGRFSGRQFSNSRSEMNVSTLELGDSALYLCASSLDHTTGNGELFFGEGSRLTVL.

V usage is TRBV6-2 or TRBV6-3 and J usage is TRBJ1-5; 9 nucleotides agree with TRBD1. With 8 bases clipped from V and 6 bases from J, the junction kept 11 bases outside the gene matches. Germline V gene lookup returns CDR1 MNHEY and CDR2 SVGEGT. CDR3 size: 15 residues. The CDR3 reads CASRPSGQGGQPQHF. In DNA form, the CDR3 reads TGTGCCAGCCGCCCGTCGGGACAGGGAGGTCAGCCCCAGCATTTT.

This chain joins TRBV28 and TRBJ1-1, with a tentative D call TRBD1 (6 bases). V was clipped by 5 bases and J by 3 bases, with 13 bases between them. Per the germline V gene, CDR1 is MDHEN and CDR2 is SYDVKM. CDR3 length equals 14 residues. The CDR3 sequence is CASSGGGWYTEAFF. The CDR3 DNA reads TGTGCCAGCAGTGGGGGCGGGTGGTACACTGAAGCTTTCTTT.

The chain uses TRBV27 and TRBJ2-4, with D possibly being TRBD1 (6 bases). The CDR3 has 16 amino acids. Germline CDR1 reads MNHEY; CDR2 reads SMNVEV (reference sequence). Trimming left V 2 bases short and J 1 base short, with 12 bases between. CDR3 sequence (DNA): TGTGCCAGCAGTTTACAGGGGCGCGGGGCCAAAAACATTCAGTACTTC. Amino acids: CASSLQGRGAKNIQYF.

This clone appeared once. The chain employs TRBV19 and TRBJ2-2; D gene uncertain. Per the germline V gene, CDR1 is LNHDA and CDR2 is SQIVND (reference sequence). CDR3 length: 16 amino acids. Deletions cut 4 bases from V and 3 bases from J, with 15 bases between. CDR3 in DNA: TGTGCCAGTAGTAGGTCATGGGCACGATACACCGGGGAGCTGTTTTTT. It encodes CASSRSWARYTGELFF.

This clone came up once. The gene calls are TRBV23-1 and TRBJ2-3, with a possible D match to TRBD2 (7 bases). TRBV23-1 is an open reading frame whose function is uncertain. The CDR3 consists of 17 residues. The V end was cut by 8 bases, the J end by 3 bases, with 24 bases between. CDR3 residues: CASRTVGGRLSTDTQYF. The CDR3 region has the DNA TGCGCCAGCCGGACAGTGGGGGGGCGTCTCAGTACAGATACGCAGTATTTT.

The gene calls are TRBV28 and TRBJ1-4, with D tentatively TRBD1 (5 bases). Trimming took off 2 bases at V and 9 bases at J, with 7 bases between the two ends. The germline CDR1 and CDR2 sequences are MDHEN and SYDVKM. This CDR3 has 12 amino acids. CDR3 nucleotide sequence: TGTGCCAGCAGTTTAAGGGGTCAAAAACTGTTTTTT. Translation: CASSLRGQKLFF.

The chain joins TRBV10-1 to TRBJ2-3; TRBD1 matches at 10 bases. This CDR3 spans 17 amino acids. Germline V gives CDR1 WNHNN, CDR2 SYGVQD (reference sequence). V trimming: 1 base; J trimming: 0 bases; junction bases outside the gene matches: 4. The CDR3 loop reads CASSEFPGQGSTDTQYF. CDR3 in DNA: TGCGCCAGCAGTGAGTTCCCGGGACAGGGGAGCACAGATACGCAGTATTTT.

This chain connects TRBV19 to TRBJ2-3; 9 nucleotides line up with TRBD1. Germline values: CDR1 LNHDA, CDR2 SQIVND (reference sequence). This CDR3 has 13 residues. The junction had 4 bases not matched to a gene; V was cut back by 4 bases and J by 8 bases. In DNA, the CDR3 is TGTGCCAGTAGTACACCGGGACAGGGTACGCAGTATTTT. This encodes CASSTPGQGTQYF.

This clone was detected only a few times. V usage is TRBV28 and J usage is TRBJ1-2; D uncertain. The CDR3 has 14 amino acids. CDR1 is MDHEN, CDR2 SYDVKM, per germline. The ends were cut back, 5 bases at V and 4 bases at J, with 14 bases in the middle. CDR3 residues: CASSPGPRGYGYTF. The CDR3, as DNA: TGTGCCAGCAGTCCAGGTCCCCGGGGCTATGGCTACACCTTC.